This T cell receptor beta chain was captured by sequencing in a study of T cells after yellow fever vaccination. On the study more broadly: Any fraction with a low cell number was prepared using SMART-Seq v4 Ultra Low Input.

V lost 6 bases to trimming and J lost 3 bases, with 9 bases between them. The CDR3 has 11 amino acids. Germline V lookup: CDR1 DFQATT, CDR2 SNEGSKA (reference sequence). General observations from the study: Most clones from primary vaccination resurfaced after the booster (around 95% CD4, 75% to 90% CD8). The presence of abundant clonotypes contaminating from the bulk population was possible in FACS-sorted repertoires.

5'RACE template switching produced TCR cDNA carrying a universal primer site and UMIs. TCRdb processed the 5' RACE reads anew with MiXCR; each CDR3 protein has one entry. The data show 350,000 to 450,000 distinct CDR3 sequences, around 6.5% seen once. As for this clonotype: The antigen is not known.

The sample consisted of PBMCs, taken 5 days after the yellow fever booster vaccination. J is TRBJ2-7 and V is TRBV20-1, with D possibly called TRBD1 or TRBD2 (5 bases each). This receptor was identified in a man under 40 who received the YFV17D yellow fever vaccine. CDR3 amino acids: CSARDHYEQYF. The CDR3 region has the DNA TGCAGTGCCAGGGACCACTACGAGCAGTACTTC.